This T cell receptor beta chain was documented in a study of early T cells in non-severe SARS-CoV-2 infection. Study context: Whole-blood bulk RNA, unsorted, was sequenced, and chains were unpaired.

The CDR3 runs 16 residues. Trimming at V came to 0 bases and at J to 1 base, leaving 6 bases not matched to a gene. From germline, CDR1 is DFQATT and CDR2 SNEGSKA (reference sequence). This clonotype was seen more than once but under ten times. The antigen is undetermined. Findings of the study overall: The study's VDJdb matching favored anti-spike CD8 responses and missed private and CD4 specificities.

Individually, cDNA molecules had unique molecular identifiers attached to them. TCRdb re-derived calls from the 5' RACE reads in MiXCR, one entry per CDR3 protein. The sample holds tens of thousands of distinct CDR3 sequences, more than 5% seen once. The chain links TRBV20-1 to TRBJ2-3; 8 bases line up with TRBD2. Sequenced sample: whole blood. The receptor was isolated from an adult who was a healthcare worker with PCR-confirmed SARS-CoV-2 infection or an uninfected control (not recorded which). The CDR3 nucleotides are TGCAGTGCTAGAGATCCAGCGGGGGTGGGCACAGATACGCAGTATTTT. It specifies CSARDPAGVGTDTQYF.